These T cell receptor beta chains were read from a single sample in a study of T cell responses to AZD1222 COVID-19 vaccine. The table came from immunoSEQ multiplex PCR; TCRdb's copy has only in-frame clones and leaves some out. The repertoire holds 100,000 to 150,000 clones, with around nine tenths as singletons. Sequencing used peripheral blood, obtained on day 0 of AZD1222 vaccination. These TCRs come from an adult in good health. The CDR3 runs from the conserved cysteine through the conserved F or W. A D gene is named only where the DNA matches it firmly. Clone size is shown for a subset of rows, as once, few, many or a class of expanded clone.

>TRBJ1-4|TRBD1|TRBV7-2|-
TGTGCCAGCAGCTGGGCAGGGGGCGGTTCTGAAAAACTGTTTTTT
CASSWAGGGSEKLFF
>TRBJ1-6|TRBD1|TRBV3-1/TRBV3-2|-
TGTGCCAGCAGCCAACGGACAGGGAATAATTCACCCCTCCACTTT
CASSQRTGNNSPLHF
>TRBJ1-5|-|TRBV5-8|once
TGTGCCAGCAGCTTTTCCGGGGGTAGCAATCAGCCCCAGCATTTT
CASSFSGGSNQPQHF
>TRBJ1-2|-|TRBV5-1|-
TGCGCCAGCAGCTTGGCCAGGGGTTTTGATGGCTACACCTTC
CASSLARGFDGYTF
>TRBJ1-1|-|TRBV7-3|-
TGTGCCAGCAGCCCAGCTGGAGGTAGGTCCGCTCCAACTGAAGCTTTCTTT
CASSPAGGRSAPTEAFF
>TRBJ1-2|TRBD1|TRBV28|-
TGTGCCACCAACATACCGACAGGGGACTATGGCTACACCTTC
CATNIPTGDYGYTF
>TRBJ2-5|-|TRBV6-2/TRBV6-3|-
TGTGCCAGCAGTTACGGGTGGCAAGGAGAGACCCAGTACTTC
CASSYGWQGETQYF
>TRBJ1-1|TRBD1|TRBV25-1|-
TGTGCCAGCAGTGATCCCCGGACAGGGCGGGACACTGAAGCTTTCTTT
CASSDPRTGRDTEAFF
>TRBJ1-5|-|TRBV6-5|-
TGTGCCAGCAGCTGGGACGGTAGCAATCAGCCCCAGCATTTT
CASSWDGSNQPQHF
>TRBJ1-1|-|TRBV5-4|-
TGTGCCAGCAGCTTGGAGGGTTGGACTGAAGCTTTCTTT
CASSLEGWTEAFF
>TRBJ1-5|-|TRBV27|-
TGTGCCAGCAGTTTACGAGGTCCCGGGGGTCAGCCCCAGCATTTT
CASSLRGPGGQPQHF
>TRBJ2-3|TRBD1|TRBV5-1|-
TGCGCCAGCAGCACAGGGGGCAACGCAGATACGCAGTATTTT
CASSTGGNADTQYF
>TRBJ1-2|TRBD1|TRBV5-1|-
TGCGCCAGCAGCCCCGGACAGGATTACTATGGCTACACCTTC
CASSPGQDYYGYTF
>TRBJ2-2|-|TRBV6-5|-
TGTGCCAGCGGTACCAAGCGGGCACGGACCGGGGAGCTGTTTTTT
CASGTKRARTGELFF
>TRBJ1-2|-|TRBV5-1|-
TGCGCCAGCAGCCAATTCGGACAGCAAAGCGGCTACACCTTC
CASSQFGQQSGYTF
>TRBJ1-5|-|TRBV10-3|-
TGTGCCCCCCCTACTGTCCCTACTTTTTGGCCCCAGCATTTT
CAPPTVPTFWPQHF
>TRBJ2-7|-|TRBV7-2|-
TGTGCCAGCAGCTCCGGAATCTCCTACGAGCAGTACTTC
CASSSGISYEQYF